These 14 T cell receptor beta chains share one sample of origin, sequenced in a study of shared clonotypes between healthy human individuals. Some clones are missing from TCRdb's copy, which holds only in-frame ones; the method was immunoSEQ multiplex PCR. The sample lists about 980,000 clones, approximately 80% seen once, with roughly 1.5% in the top ten. Sequencing was done on a sample of memory CD4+ T cells sorted from blood. Stated subset: CD45RA-negative fraction. The receptor set was obtained from a man aged 18 to 30 in good health.

The chain couples TRBV5-1 to TRBJ2-2; possibly TRBD1 for D (6 bases). There are 14 residues in the CDR3. Germline V lookup: CDR1 SGHRS, CDR2 YFSETQ. Trimming removed 5 bases at V and 6 bases at J, with 14 bases between. In nucleotides, the CDR3 is TGCGCCAGCAGGTGGCAGGGGAGTGCCGGGGAGCTGTTTTTT. Its protein is CASRWQGSAGELFF.

J is TRBJ1-2 and V is TRBV30; unclear D gene. Germline V gene lookup returns CDR1 GTSNPN and CDR2 SVGIG (reference sequence). The germline V and J ends were trimmed by 3 bases and 0 bases, with 20 bases remaining between them. This CDR3 has 17 amino acids. CDR3 in amino acids: CAWSRQAGTRANYGYTF. CDR3 bases: TGTGCCTGGAGCCGTCAGGCTGGAACTAGAGCTAACTATGGCTACACCTTC.

The chain links TRBV7-2 to TRBJ1-4; possible D gene TRBD1, 6 bases. This CDR3 is 15 amino acids long. In germline, CDR1 is SGHTA, CDR2 FQGNSA. V lost 6 bases and J 3 bases, leaving 14 bases between the germline ends. The CDR3 nucleotides read TGTGCCAGCAGTCATCTACGGGGGCCTAATGAAAAACTGTTTTTT. Protein sequence: CASSHLRGPNEKLFF.

V is TRBV6-1 and J is TRBJ2-7; no definite D call. The germline V gene has CDR1 MNHNS and CDR2 SASEGT. Trimming cost V 2 bases and J 2 bases, with 13 bases left between them. The CDR3 totals 15 residues. The CDR3 loop reads CASSETWARAYEQYF. Here the CDR3 DNA reads TGTGCCAGCAGTGAAACCTGGGCTCGGGCCTACGAGCAGTACTTC.

In its sample, this clone was seen a few times. The CDR3 reads CASSARLGADGYTF. DNA for the CDR3: TGTGCCAGCAGCGCCCGTTTGGGGGCGGATGGCTACACCTTC. The genes are TRBV6-5 and TRBJ1-2; D is possibly TRBD1 (6 bases). The germline V gene encodes CDR1 MNHEY and CDR2 SVGAGI. V was trimmed by 6 bases and J by 6 bases, leaving 17 bases between them. The CDR3 consists of 14 residues.

This clone has only a few counts. The rearrangement uses TRBV19 and TRBJ2-7, with D maybe TRBD1 (6 bases). V was cut by 1 base and J by 5 bases, with 9 bases left in between. The CDR3 spans 13 residues. CDR1 and CDR2 (germline): LNHDA, SQIVND (reference sequence). CDR3 sequence reads: CASSIGGGNEQYF. In DNA, the CDR3 is TGTGCCAGTAGTATAGGTGGGGGCAACGAGCAGTACTTC. The full variable domain, with the rest looked up from reference TRBV19 and TRBJ2-7, is DGGITQSPKYLFRKEGQNVTLSCEQNLNHDAMYWYRQDPGQGLRLIYYSQIVNDFQKGDIAEGYSVSREKKESFPLTVTSAQKNPTAFYLCASSIGGGNEQYFGPGTRLTVT.

Ten or more counts support this clone. The rearrangement uses TRBV11-2 and TRBJ2-5; TRBD2 agrees at 9 bases. The CDR3 runs 15 residues. The germline V gene encodes CDR1 SGHAT and CDR2 FQNNGV. V was pared by 3 bases and J by 4 bases, with 6 bases of the junction left unmatched. CDR3 nucleotide sequence: TGTGCCAGCAGCTTCATGGGACTAGCAGGAGAGACCCAGTACTTC. This encodes CASSFMGLAGETQYF.

The V call is TRBV5-1, the J call TRBJ2-5, with TRBD2 matching 13 bases. CDR1 is SGHRS, CDR2 YFSETQ, per germline. The CDR3 totals 16 residues. V lost 0 bases to trimming and J lost 4 bases; unmatched junction nucleotides: 3. CDR3 residues: CASSLGLAGGGETQYF. CDR3 DNA: TGCGCCAGCAGCTTGGGACTAGCGGGAGGAGGAGAGACCCAGTACTTC.

The chain has TRBV6-5 and TRBJ1-2; 9 nucleotides line up with TRBD1. CDR1 MNHEY and CDR2 SVGAGI come from the germline V gene. This CDR3 is built from 15 residues. Trimming at V came to 2 bases and at J to 2 bases, leaving 3 bases not matched to a gene. The CDR3 loop reads CASSYTGQGNYGYTF. The CDR3 nucleotides are TGTGCCAGCAGTTACACCGGACAGGGGAACTATGGCTACACCTTC.

To note about this clone: Other DNA sequences in the sample encode the same CDR3. The V and J genes are TRBV6-5 and TRBJ2-6, with unresolved D. The V gene lost 0 bases and the J gene lost 1 base, with 7 bases spanning the gap. The CDR3 covers 16 residues. The V gene's germline CDR1 is MNHEY and CDR2 SVGAGI. CDR3 nucleotides: TGTGCCAGCAGTTACTCCCCGGGTTCTGGGGCCAACGTCCTGACTTTC. Residues: CASSYSPGSGANVLTF.

The chain has TRBV6-5 and TRBJ1-3; D gene ambiguous. This CDR3 spans 14 amino acids. Trimming left V 5 bases short and J 3 bases short, with 11 bases between. Germline loops: CDR1 MNHEY, CDR2 SVGAGI. The DNA of the CDR3 is TGTGCCAGCAGTACCGGGGTCGGTGGAAACACCATATATTTT. Translation gives CASSTGVGGNTIYF.

As for this clone: One end of the junction is discordant with germline, which a read error may explain. V gene TRBV10-3 combines with J gene TRBJ2-7; TRBD1 matches at 9 bases. The CDR3 is 13 amino acids. CDR1 is ENHRY, CDR2 SYGVKD, per germline. The CDR3 nucleotides are TGTGCCATCAGCGGCACGCCCGGGACAGGGCCCCTGTTC. As protein: CAISGTPGTGPLF.

The chain links TRBV7-2 to TRBJ2-1, with unresolved D. The germline V and J ends were trimmed by 3 bases and 6 bases, with 6 bases remaining between them. This CDR3 is built from 12 residues. CDR1 and CDR2 (germline): SGHTA, FQGNSA. The CDR3 coding sequence is TGTGCCAGCAGCTTCCAGACCAATGAGCAGTTCTTC. Its protein product is CASSFQTNEQFF.

The V and J genes are TRBV10-2 and TRBJ2-3; D gene unclear. This CDR3 is built from 13 residues. Trimming removed 2 bases at V and 4 bases at J, with 7 bases between. CDR1 and CDR2 from the germline V gene are WSHSY and SAAADI. In DNA, the CDR3 is TGCGCCAGCAGTGAGACTCCCCCAGATACGCAGTATTTT. The encoded protein is CASSETPPDTQYF.